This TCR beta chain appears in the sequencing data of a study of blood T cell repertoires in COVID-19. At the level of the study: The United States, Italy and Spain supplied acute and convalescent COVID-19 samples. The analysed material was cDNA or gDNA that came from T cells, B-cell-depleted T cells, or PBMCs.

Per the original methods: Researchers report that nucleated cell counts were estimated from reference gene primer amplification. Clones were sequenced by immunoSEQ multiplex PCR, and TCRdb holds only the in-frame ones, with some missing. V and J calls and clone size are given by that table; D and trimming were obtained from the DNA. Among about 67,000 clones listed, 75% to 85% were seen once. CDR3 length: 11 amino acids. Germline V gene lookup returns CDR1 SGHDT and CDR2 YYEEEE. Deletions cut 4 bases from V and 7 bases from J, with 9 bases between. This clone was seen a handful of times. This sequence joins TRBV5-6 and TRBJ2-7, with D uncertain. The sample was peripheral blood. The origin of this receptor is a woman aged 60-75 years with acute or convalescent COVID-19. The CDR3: CASSKTWEQYF. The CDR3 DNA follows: TGTGCCAGCAGCAAGACTTGGGAGCAGTACTTC. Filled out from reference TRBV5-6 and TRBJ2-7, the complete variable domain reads DAGVTQSPTHLIKTRGQQVTLRCSPKSGHDTVSWYQQALGQGPQFIFQYYEEEERQRGNFPDRFSGHQFPNYSSELNVNALLLGDSALYLCASSKTWEQYFGPGTRLTVT.